Here is one T cell receptor beta chain with its context. This sample was taken from a study of blood T cell repertoires in COVID-19. About the study: Samples came from the United States, Italy and Spain, spanning acute and convalescent COVID-19.

The authors' processing: Nucleated cell number was recorded as an estimate derived from reference gene primer amplification. Sequencing was performed with immunoSEQ multiplex PCR; in TCRdb, only in-frame clones are kept and a portion is missing. V and J calls plus clone size are reproduced from that table; the DNA served to infer D and trimming. The sample has fewer than 250,000 clones, around 91% seen once. Germline CDR1 reads SNHLY; CDR2 reads FYNNEI. V lost 3 bases to trimming and J lost 4 bases; unmatched junction nucleotides: 14. The CDR3 spans 17 residues. The rearrangement links TRBV2 to TRBJ1-1; 7 bases match TRBD1. The sequencing input was peripheral blood. The sequence derives from a woman aged 40 to 50 with acute or convalescent COVID-19. The DNA for the CDR3 is TGTGCCAGCAGTGACGGACAGGCCGGTCAATTGGGCACTGAAGCTTTCTTT. Translating gives CASSDGQAGQLGTEAFF. Based on the CDR3 plus reference TRBV2 and TRBJ1-1, the full variable domain is EPEVTQTPSHQVTQMGQEVILRCVPISNHLYFYWYRQILGQKVEFLVSFYNNEISEKSEIFDDQFSVERPDGSNFTLKIRSTKLEDSAMYFCASSDGQAGQLGTEAFFGQGTRLTVV.